The following is a TCR beta chain sequence with its context. Deletions cut 4 bases from V and 2 bases from J, with 8 bases between. CDR3 size: 13 residues. From germline, CDR1 is MGHRA and CDR2 YSYEKL. This entry comes from a study of blood T cell repertoires in COVID-19. Study as a whole: Samples taken during acute and convalescent COVID-19 were collected in the United States, Italy and Spain.

Seattle researchers signed up patients amid active infection and tracked them longitudinally. The authors' processing: Amplification of reference gene primers provided the estimated nucleated cell counts. The method was immunoSEQ multiplex PCR; TCRdb's version includes in-frame clones alone and lacks a portion of them. V and J calls and clone size follow that table, whereas D and trimming were derived from the DNA. The sample shows around 140,000 clones, more than 75% of them seen only once. Sequences were obtained from peripheral blood. The chain employs TRBV4-1 and TRBJ2-5; a possible D gene is TRBD1 (6 bases). This receptor was obtained from a woman aged 70-85 years with COVID-19, enrolled during active disease. CDR3 residues: CASSPGQQETQYF. CDR3 sequence (DNA): TGCGCCAGCAGCCCCGGACAGCAAGAGACCCAGTACTTC.